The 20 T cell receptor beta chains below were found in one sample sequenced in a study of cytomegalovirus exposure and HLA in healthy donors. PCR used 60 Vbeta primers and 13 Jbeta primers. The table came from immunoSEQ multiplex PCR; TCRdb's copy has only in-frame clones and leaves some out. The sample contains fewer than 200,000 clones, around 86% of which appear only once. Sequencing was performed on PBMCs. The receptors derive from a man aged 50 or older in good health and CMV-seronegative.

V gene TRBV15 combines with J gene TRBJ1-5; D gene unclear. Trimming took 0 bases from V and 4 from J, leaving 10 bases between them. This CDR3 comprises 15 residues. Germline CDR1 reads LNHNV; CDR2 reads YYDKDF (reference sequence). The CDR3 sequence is CATSRDRGRNQPQHF. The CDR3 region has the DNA TGTGCCACCAGCAGAGATAGAGGGCGAAATCAGCCCCAGCATTTT.

CDR3: CASSPTLVVGYTF. For the CDR3, the DNA is TGTGCCAGCAGCCCTACCTTAGTAGTGGGCTACACCTTC. The rearrangement joins TRBV7-2 to TRBJ1-2; D remains unclear. V was trimmed by 5 bases and J by 8 bases, leaving 15 bases between them. Germline V gene data show CDR1 as SGHTA and CDR2 as FQGNSA. The CDR3 has 13 residues.

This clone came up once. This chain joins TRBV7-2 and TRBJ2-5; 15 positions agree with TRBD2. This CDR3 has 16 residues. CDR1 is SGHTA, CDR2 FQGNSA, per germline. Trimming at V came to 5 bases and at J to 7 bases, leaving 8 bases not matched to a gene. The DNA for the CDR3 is TGTGCCAGCAGCCCGGGACTAGCGGGGGGCCTGGTGACCCAGTACTTC. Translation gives CASSPGLAGGLVTQYF.

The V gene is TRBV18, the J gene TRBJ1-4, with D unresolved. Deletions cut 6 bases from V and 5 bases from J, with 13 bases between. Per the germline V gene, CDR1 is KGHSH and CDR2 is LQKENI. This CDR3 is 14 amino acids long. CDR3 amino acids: CASSMQLMNEKLFF. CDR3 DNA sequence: TGTGCCAGCTCTATGCAACTGATGAATGAAAAACTGTTTTTT.

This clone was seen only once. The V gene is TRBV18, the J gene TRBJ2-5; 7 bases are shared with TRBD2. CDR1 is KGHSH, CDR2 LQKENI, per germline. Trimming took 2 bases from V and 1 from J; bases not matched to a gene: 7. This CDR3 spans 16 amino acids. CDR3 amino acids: CASSPRWRGTQETQYF. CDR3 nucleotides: TGTGCCAGCTCACCAAGATGGCGGGGGACCCAAGAGACCCAGTACTTC.

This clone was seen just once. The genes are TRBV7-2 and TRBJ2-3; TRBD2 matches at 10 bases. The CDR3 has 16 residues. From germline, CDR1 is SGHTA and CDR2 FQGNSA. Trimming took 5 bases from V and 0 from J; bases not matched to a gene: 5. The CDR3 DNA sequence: TGTGCCAGCAGCCCCCAGGGACTAGCGAGCACAGATACGCAGTATTTT. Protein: CASSPQGLASTDTQYF.

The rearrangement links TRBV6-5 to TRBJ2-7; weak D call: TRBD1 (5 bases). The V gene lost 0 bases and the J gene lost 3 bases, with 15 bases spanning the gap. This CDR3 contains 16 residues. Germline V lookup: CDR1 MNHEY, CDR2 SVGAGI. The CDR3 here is CASSYSKASQGYEQYF. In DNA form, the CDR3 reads TGTGCCAGCAGTTACTCGAAGGCCTCCCAGGGCTACGAGCAGTACTTC.

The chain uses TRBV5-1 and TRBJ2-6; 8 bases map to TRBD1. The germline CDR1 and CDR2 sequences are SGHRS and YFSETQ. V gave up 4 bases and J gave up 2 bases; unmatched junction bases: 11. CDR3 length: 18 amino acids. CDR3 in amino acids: CASSPSTGGRPGANVLTF. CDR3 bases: TGCGCCAGCAGCCCGTCTACAGGGGGGAGGCCTGGGGCCAACGTCCTGACTTTC.

CDR3: CASSRYTEAFF. CDR3 nucleotides: TGTGCCAGCAGCCGGTACACTGAAGCTTTCTTT. The chain uses TRBV7-9 and TRBJ1-1; D not certain. The V end was cut by 5 bases, the J end by 3 bases, with 4 bases between. Germline V gene lookup returns CDR1 SEHNR and CDR2 FQNEAQ (reference sequence). This CDR3 comprises 11 residues.

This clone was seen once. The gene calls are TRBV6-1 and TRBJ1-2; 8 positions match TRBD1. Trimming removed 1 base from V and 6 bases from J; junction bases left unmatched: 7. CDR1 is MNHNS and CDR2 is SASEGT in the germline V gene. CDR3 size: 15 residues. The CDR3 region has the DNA TGTGCCAGCAGTGAAGTTCGACAGGGGAGGGATGGCTACACCTTC. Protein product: CASSEVRQGRDGYTF.

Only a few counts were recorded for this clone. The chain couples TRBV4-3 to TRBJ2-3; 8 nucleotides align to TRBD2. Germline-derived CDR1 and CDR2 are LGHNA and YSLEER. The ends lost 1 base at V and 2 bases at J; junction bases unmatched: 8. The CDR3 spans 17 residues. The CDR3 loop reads CASSQASAGGFTDTQYF. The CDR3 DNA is TGCGCCAGCAGCCAAGCTTCCGCGGGGGGCTTCACAGATACGCAGTATTTT.

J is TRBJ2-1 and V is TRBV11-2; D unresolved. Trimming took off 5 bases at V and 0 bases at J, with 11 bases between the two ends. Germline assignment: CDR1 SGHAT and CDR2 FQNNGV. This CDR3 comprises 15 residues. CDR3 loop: CASSATTISYNEQFF. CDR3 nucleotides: TGTGCCAGCAGCGCTACCACTATCTCCTACAATGAGCAGTTCTTC.

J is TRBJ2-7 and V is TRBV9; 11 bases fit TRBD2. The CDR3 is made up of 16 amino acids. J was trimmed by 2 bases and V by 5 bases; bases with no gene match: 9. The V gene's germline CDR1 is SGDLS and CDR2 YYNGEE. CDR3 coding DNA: TGTGCCAGCAGTAAAGCCGGGACTAGCGGTCCCTACGAGCAGTACTTC. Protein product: CASSKAGTSGPYEQYF.

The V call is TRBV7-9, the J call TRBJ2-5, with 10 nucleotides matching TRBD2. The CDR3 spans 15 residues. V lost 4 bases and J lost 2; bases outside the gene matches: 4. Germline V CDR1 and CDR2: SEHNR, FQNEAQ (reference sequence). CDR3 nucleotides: TGTGCCAGCAGCTCCTGGACTAGCGGACAAGAGACCCAGTACTTC. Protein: CASSSWTSGQETQYF.

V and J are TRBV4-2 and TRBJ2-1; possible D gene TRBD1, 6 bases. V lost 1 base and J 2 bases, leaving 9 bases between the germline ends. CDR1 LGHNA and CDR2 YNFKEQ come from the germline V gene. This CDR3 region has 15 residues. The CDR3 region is CASSQGAGAYNEQFF. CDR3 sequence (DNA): TGTGCCAGCAGCCAAGGGGCAGGGGCCTACAATGAGCAGTTCTTC.

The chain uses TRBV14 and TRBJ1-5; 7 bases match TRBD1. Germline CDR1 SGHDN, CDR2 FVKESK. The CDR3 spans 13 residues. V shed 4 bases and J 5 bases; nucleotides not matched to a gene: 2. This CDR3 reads CASSRDSHQPQHF. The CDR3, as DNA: TGTGCCAGCAGCCGGGACAGTCATCAGCCCCAGCATTTT. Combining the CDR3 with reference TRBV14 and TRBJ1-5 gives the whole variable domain EAGVTQFPSHSVIEKGQTVTLRCDPISGHDNLYWYRRVMGKEIKFLLHFVKESKQDESGMPNNRFLAERTGGTYSTLKVQPAELEDSGVYFCASSRDSHQPQHFGDGTRLSIL.

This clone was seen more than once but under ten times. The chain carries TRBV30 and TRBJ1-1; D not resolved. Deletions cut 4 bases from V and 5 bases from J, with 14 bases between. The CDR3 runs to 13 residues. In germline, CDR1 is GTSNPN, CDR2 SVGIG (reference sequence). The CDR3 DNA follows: TGTGCCTGGAATCGCGGCGGACTTACTGAAGCTTTCTTT. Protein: CAWNRGGLTEAFF.

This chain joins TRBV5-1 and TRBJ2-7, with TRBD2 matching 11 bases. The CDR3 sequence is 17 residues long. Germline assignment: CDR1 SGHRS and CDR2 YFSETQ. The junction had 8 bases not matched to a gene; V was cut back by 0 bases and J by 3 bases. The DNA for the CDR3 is TGCGCCAGCAGCTTGGTAGCGGGGGGGGGTTTTGTCTACGAGCAGTACTTC. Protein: CASSLVAGGGFVYEQYF.

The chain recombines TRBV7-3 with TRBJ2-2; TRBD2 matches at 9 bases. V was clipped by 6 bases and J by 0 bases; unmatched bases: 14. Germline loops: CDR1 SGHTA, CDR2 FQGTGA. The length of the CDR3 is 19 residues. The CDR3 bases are TGTGCCAGCAGTTATACCGGACTAGCGTCCCTCGCGAACACCGGGGAGCTGTTTTTT. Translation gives CASSYTGLASLANTGELFF. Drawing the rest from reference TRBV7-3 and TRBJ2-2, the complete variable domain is GAGVSQTPSNKVTEKGKYVELRCDPISGHTALYWYRQSLGQGPEFLIYFQGTGAADDSGLPNDRFFAVRPEGSVSTLKIQRTERGDSAVYLCASSYTGLASLANTGELFFGEGSRLTVL.

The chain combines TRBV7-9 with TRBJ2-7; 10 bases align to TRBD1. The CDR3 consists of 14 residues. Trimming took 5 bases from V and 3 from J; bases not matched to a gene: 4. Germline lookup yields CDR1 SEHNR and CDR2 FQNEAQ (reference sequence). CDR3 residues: CASSPRTGGYEQYF. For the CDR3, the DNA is TGTGCCAGCAGCCCCCGGACAGGGGGCTACGAGCAGTACTTC.